The rows below give T cell receptor beta chains drawn from one sample of a study of shared clonotypes between healthy human individuals. Sequencing used immunoSEQ multiplex PCR; TCRdb keeps in-frame clones, though not all of them. The sample has about 2,200,000 clones; 90% to 95% are singletons. Sequenced input: naive CD8+ T cells from PBMCs. These receptors came from a young man in good health. Some clones in this sample may be carry-over from other donors' samples. Each CDR3 is given with its conserved first and last residue.

V	J	CDR3
TRBV28	TRBJ1-5	CASSFPRQGGNQPQHF
TRBV19	TRBJ1-5	CASWGQGENQPQHF
TRBV19	TRBJ2-5	CASSTRAEETQYF
TRBV29-1	TRBJ2-2	CSVGGHRAVTSGELFF
TRBV5-1	TRBJ2-3	CASSLESSGSSDTQYF
TRBV6-5	TRBJ1-1	CASSYSGGRAEAFF
TRBV6-5	TRBJ1-2	CASRDSFNYGYTF
TRBV28	TRBJ2-1	CASTAEGVAGVSYNEQFF
TRBV27	TRBJ1-1	CASSLGAPKVTEAFF
TRBV6-5	TRBJ1-1	CASSYGRQGGTEAFF
TRBV6-5	TRBJ2-7	CASSYLVGSGEQYF
TRBV7-3	TRBJ2-7	CASSLHQGPLYEQYF
TRBV7-3	TRBJ2-1	CASSTIADEQFF
TRBV13	TRBJ1-1	CASSPLGRGLNTEAFF
TRBV19	TRBJ1-1	CASSLQGGPEAFF
TRBV15	TRBJ2-7	CATSRDTSGNSYEQYF
TRBV29-1	TRBJ2-1	CSVEDRSSGDNEQFF
TRBV29-1	TRBJ2-1	CSVHSGSYNEQFF
TRBV27	TRBJ2-1	CASRASGSSYNEQFF
TRBV11-2	TRBJ1-1	CASSLTGKRTEAFF
TRBV5-4	TRBJ2-7	CASSQSVGTGSYEQYF
TRBV6-5	TRBJ1-1	CASSSLEVNTEAFF
TRBV5-6	TRBJ2-1	CASSLARAKGEQFF
TRBV28	TRBJ2-7	CASLGDVDSYEQYF
TRBV29-1	TRBJ2-7	CSVTVGYEQYF
TRBV25-1	TRBJ2-7	CASRPFAGAGKLYEQYF
TRBV5-1	TRBJ1-2	CASSLAYRRGYGYTF
TRBV19	TRBJ2-1	CASRGPLSYNEQFF
TRBV30	TRBJ2-7	CAWSASRDFSYEQYF
TRBV29-1	TRBJ2-1	CSVAGQGAVNEQFF
TRBV6-5	TRBJ2-7	CASRQIRTFYEQYF
TRBV25-1	TRBJ2-5	CASSDRAETQYF
TRBV7-9	TRBJ1-5	CASQGSNQPQHF
TRBV28	TRBJ1-5	CASSFNPLSQPQHF
TRBV28	TRBJ2-1	CASSFGPTTGGNEQFF
TRBV27	TRBJ2-7	CASSTVGPRAGEQYF
TRBV7-8	TRBJ2-7	CASSLALDYEQYF
TRBV7-2	TRBJ1-4	CASRLSLGLDEKLFF
TRBV14	TRBJ1-4	CASSQVLGGEKLFF
TRBV28	TRBJ2-1	CASSFGLAGGLNEQFF
TRBV29-1	TRBJ1-2	CSAAEGAGYYGYTF
TRBV4-3	TRBJ2-7	CASSQETSGSYEQYF
TRBV6-5	TRBJ2-7	CASSPRGINEQYF
TRBV6-5	TRBJ2-7	CASSYGGIHEQYF
TRBV6-5	TRBJ2-2	CASSYPAASTGELFF
TRBV6-5	TRBJ1-2	CASSYGDGYTF
TRBV28	TRBJ1-5	CASSLRPFNQPQHF
TRBV19	TRBJ2-7	CASSTRQGPRPYEQYF
TRBV9	TRBJ1-1	CASSATVNTEAFF
TRBV12-5	TRBJ2-5	CASGSSGLAGETQYF
TRBV4-1	TRBJ2-1	CASSQVGGGGEQFF